This T cell receptor (beta chain) is drawn from a study of cytomegalovirus exposure and HLA in healthy donors listed by TCRdb under 2017. Notes on the research overall: According to an earlier analysis of around 600 of the donors, 150 million to 200 million T cells yielded 90 million to 140 million unique TCR beta sequences and about 280 Gb of sequence data. The number of typed donors differed by locus: about 620-640 for A, B, C, DRB1 and DQB1; approximately 520 for DQA1; 606 for DPA1; and about 450 for DPB1. To decide whether each TCR beta V gene segment behaved as functional or pseudogenic, an earlier analysis of approximately 620 of the donors relied on high-throughput TCR beta sequencing. To predict cytomegalovirus infection status, the study combined high-throughput TCR immunosequencing, statistical association of individual TCRs with disease status, and machine learning. A later analysis re-examined previously published TCR beta repertoires from over 500 donors and added high-resolution HLA genotyping to investigate patterns of TCR occurrence. Donor age, sex, ethnicity and CMV serostatus were collected together with the repertoire data. Five DR-DQ haplotypes were handled as single units for association and clustering because linkage in the cohort was strong. Besides the first cohort of hundreds of subjects, a separate validation cohort made up of over 95 different subjects was used. A later genetic analysis took genome-wide SNP genotypes for about three fifths of the 666 donors and used that subset as a discovery cohort. Rather than drawing on any new phenotypic data, the later analysis identified candidate immune exposures from TCR beta sequences and the way those sequences occurred across donors. The T cell repertoires of several hundred subjects were profiled by immunosequencing and related to cytomegalovirus serostatus. HLA typing included class I and class II loci at four-digit resolution. The genetic ancestry cluster associated with self-reported Caucasian donors included over 80% of the roughly 400 genotyped donors. An early release covering roughly 600 HLA-typed donors comprised about 320 gigabases of sequencing data and 85 million or so unique TCR sequences. The aim of the study was to test whether cataloging public T cell receptors could identify signatures of past pathogen exposure. All discovery cohort repertoires had been generated using a single sequencing platform. Among 398 genotyped donors of the cohort, an average of 235,054 unique TCR beta nucleotide sequences were sequenced per donor, roughly 20% of them non-productive. General conclusions and limits of the study: A later genetic analysis reported fewer N-insertions in productive TCRs among donors in an Asian-associated ancestry cluster than the roughly 720-donor mean. For the cohort, immune exposure information was limited to CMV serostatus. In a later analysis, HLA-associated TCR beta chains were found to be more clonally expanded and to have lower generation probabilities than equally common non-associated chains. In vitro tests confirmed that three of the cytomegalovirus-associated TCR beta chains recognize cytomegalovirus antigens. A further reported finding was that TCR beta sequences accurately predicted the HLA-A and HLA-B alleles for most subjects in the first cohort. Most TCR sequences were seen in very few donors, while some public TCRs were found in many individuals. A total of fewer than 200 TCR beta chains were listed by the study as associated with cytomegalovirus. At a false discovery rate of 0.05, a later analysis linked 16,951 TCR beta sequences to specific HLA alleles. In a later analysis, most CMV-associated TCR beta chains were found to appear HLA-restricted, with HLA associations seemingly driven largely by CMV exposure. According to a later analysis, TCR association rates differed among HLA loci, with DRB1 alleles showing the most associated TCRs and HLA-C alleles showing the fewest. Because counts were too low, more than 15 rarely observed V segments, including chromosome 9 orphons, were excluded from the earlier analysis of some 540 of the donors. The authors suggested that the approach could potentially be generalized to other disease states and immunological phenotypes. The cohort was sequenced for TCR beta chains only, and without alpha or paired-chain data the features that could be detected were limited. In a later analysis, several top co-occurrence clusters were reported to appear linked to parvovirus B19, influenza, CMV and Epstein-Barr virus. When HLA alleles, especially DR and DQ, strongly co-occurred, TCR associations were difficult to assign to individual alleles. In an earlier analysis of some 540 of the donors, most TCR beta V segments appeared in productive rearrangements about 87% or about 30% of the time, broadly matching IMGT annotations. An association between a missense DCLRE1C variant and V-gene and J-gene trimming of TCR beta chains was found in a later genetic analysis and replicated in an independent cohort. Correlated functional status among segregating V segments might reflect linkage disequilibrium, but an unknown experimental factor could not be ruled out. Roughly uniform sequencing depth across donors was assumed in presence/absence analyses, although this assumption may not hold. The sequencing pipeline was judged likely to have produced a cluster of highly shared sequence variants as a technical artifact. Some IMGT-functional V segments, including TRBV6-2 and TRBV6-3, could not be told apart with the 87-base-pair reads, so those segments were excluded. HLA typing was unavailable for some donors at each locus, so association tests used only the typed subset. In both the original and validation cohorts, the classifier was reported to diagnose cytomegalovirus status with high specificity and sensitivity.

After removal of 6 bases from V and 9 bases from J, the junction retains 11 bases not matched to a gene. Taken from the germline V gene, the CDR1 and CDR2 loops are MDHEN and SYDVKM. From cysteine to phenylalanine, the CDR3 is 15 amino acids long. The retained sequence is limited to the CDR3, 45 bases, with the frame set at the first base. Library preparation was by the immunoSEQ multiplex PCR assay. The multiplex PCR relied on a mix of 60 forward primers for TCR Vbeta segments and 13 reverse primers for TCR Jbeta segments. A multiplex PCR assay on genomic DNA amplified the CDR3 region of rearranged TCR beta genes. The Illumina HiSeq System was used to sequence the amplified TCR beta libraries as 87-base-pair reads. From the authors' description of their analysis: A later analysis counted tens of millions of unique TCR beta chains across the 640 or so repertoires, and around 9.9 million of these chains were shared by at least two donors. To remove PCR and sequencing errors, raw reads were error-corrected and collapsed into unique sequences using a nearest-neighbor algorithm that merged closely related sequences. V, D and J gene segments were assigned by aligning CDR3 sequences to IMGT reference sequences. Each retained sequence needed at least a six-nucleotide match to both a V gene segment and a J gene segment. Rearrangements were called productive when the CDR3 lacked stop codons and stayed in frame with V and J; all others were non-productive. Following IMGT convention, CDR3 was defined as the stretch from the second conserved V-encoded cysteine up to the conserved J-encoded phenylalanine. The earlier analysis of about 560 of the donors excluded any sequence lacking an unambiguous match to a single V gene segment. An earlier analysis of just under 600 of the donors called V segments functional above 56.7% productive rearrangements and segregating when the between-donor standard deviation exceeded 5%. A statistical classification framework was developed to diagnose cytomegalovirus status using the catalog of TCR beta chain sequences. In a later analysis, V and J genes were assigned by comparing TCR nucleotide sequences against IMGT/GENE-DB human TR gene sequences. Using the TCRdist pipeline, a later analysis assigned CDR3 sequences along with most-parsimonious VDJ recombination scenarios. In a later analysis, every TCR beta chain was defined by the combination of its CDR3 amino acid sequence and its V-gene family, and reads without a unique V-gene family were dropped. As a way to deal with suspected cross-contamination and a sequencing artifact, a later analysis dropped approximately 590 nucleotide sequences that were highly shared and had low generation probability. In a later analysis, a clonal expansion index for each public chain was calculated from normalized within-repertoire ranks of inferred template counts. A later analysis computed generation probabilities with a VDJ recombination model fitted to out-of-frame rearrangements, and checked the results against IGoR. Hypergeometric tests were used in a later analysis to score TCR-TCR, TCR-HLA and TCR-CMV co-occurrence, with a repertoire-size bias correction applied to the TCR pairs. In a later analysis, false discovery rates were estimated by permuting HLA or CMV assignments 20 times. In a later analysis, co-occurring TCRs were grouped with DBSCAN, and TCRdist sequence similarity was added when clustering was performed within HLA-allele-positive subsets. Repertoires with fewer than 30,000 or more than 120,000 public chains were left out of co-occurrence clustering, as were about 5 repertoires with anomalous nucleotide sharing. TCRdb holds this immuneACCESS table with in-frame rearrangements only. Some clones are missing; in checked studies, unresolved V genes explain under half, and the rest has no known cause. V, J and clone size were drawn from that table, and D and trimming were deduced from the DNA. Here the sample has 110,000 to 150,000 clones; 55% to 80% occur a single time. 13% to 15% of the sample is taken by the ten largest.

The cohort consisted of 666 healthy bone marrow donors. Cohort members were all nominally healthy when sampled, although unrecorded immune exposures were likely present. CMV serostatus was recorded as positive for around 300 and negative for about 50% of the roughly 670 cohort members, whereas no CMV serostatus was recorded for the donor in question. Each donor provided a peripheral blood sample, and peripheral blood mononuclear cells were used for TCR beta sequencing. The Qiagen DNeasy Blood Extraction Kit was used to extract genomic DNA from the blood cell samples. Comments on this clone: No cognate antigen has been identified for it. No much larger clone exists at a distance of one base, and base qualities are not known.

This sequence uses TRBV28 and TRBJ2-1, with 10 junctional bases fitting TRBD1. Sequences were obtained from PBMCs. The sequence derives from a human donor in good health. CDR3 sequence: CASSYRDRGVGEQFF. Here is the DNA: TGTGCCAGCAGCTACCGGGACAGGGGCGTTGGTGAGCAGTTCTTC.